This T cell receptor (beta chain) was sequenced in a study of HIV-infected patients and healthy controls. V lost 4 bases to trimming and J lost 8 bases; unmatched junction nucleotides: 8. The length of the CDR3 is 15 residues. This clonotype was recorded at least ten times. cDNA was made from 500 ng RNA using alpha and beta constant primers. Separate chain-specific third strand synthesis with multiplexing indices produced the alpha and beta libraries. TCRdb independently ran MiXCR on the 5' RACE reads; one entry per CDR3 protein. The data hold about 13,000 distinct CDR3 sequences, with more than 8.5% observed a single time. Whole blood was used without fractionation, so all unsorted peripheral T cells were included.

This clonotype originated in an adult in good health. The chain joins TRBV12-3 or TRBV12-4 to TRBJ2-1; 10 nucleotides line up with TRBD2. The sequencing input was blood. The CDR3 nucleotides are TGTGCCAGCAGTTCCCCTAGCGGGAGTTGGTATGAGCAGTTCTTC. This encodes CASSSPSGSWYEQFF.